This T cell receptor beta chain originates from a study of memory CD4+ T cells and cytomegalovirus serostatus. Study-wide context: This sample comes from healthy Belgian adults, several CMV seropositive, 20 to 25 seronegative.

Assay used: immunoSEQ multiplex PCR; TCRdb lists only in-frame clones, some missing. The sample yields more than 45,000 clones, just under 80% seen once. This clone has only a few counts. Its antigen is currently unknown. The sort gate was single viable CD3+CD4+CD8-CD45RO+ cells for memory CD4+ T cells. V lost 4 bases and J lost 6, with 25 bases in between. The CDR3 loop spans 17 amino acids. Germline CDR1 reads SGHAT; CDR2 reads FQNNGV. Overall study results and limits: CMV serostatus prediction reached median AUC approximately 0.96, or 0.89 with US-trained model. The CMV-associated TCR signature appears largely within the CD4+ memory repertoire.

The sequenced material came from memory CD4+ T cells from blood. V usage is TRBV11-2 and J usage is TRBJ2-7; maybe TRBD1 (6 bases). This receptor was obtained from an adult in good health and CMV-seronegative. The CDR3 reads CASSSTALDRPGSEQYF. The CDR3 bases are TGTGCCAGCAGCTCGACCGCTCTTGACAGGCCCGGGTCCGAGCAGTACTTC.